Following are 21 T cell receptor beta chains from one sample sequenced in a study of cytomegalovirus exposure and HLA in healthy donors (dated by TCRdb to about 2017). Library generation was performed with the immunoSEQ multiplex PCR assay. Not all clones reach the TCRdb copy of this immuneACCESS table, which keeps in-frame sequences only. Checked studies attribute under half of the gap to unresolved V genes and leave the rest unexplained. The sample table lists more than 90,000 clones, around 89% of them with a count of one. The top ten clones comprise approximately 1.8% of the sample. Sequenced material: PBMCs. The source of these receptors is a man between 18 and 29 years old in good health and CMV-seronegative.

The V and J genes are TRBV5-1 and TRBJ1-2; no firm D call. The CDR3 totals 14 residues. The germline V and J ends were trimmed by 4 bases and 4 bases, with 14 bases remaining between them. Per germline, CDR1 SGHRS and CDR2 YFSETQ. The DNA of the CDR3 is TGCGCCAGCAGCGTTGATGGGGAGGGCTATGGCTACACCTTC. It encodes CASSVDGEGYGYTF.

This clone has just a few counts. The V and J genes are TRBV6-1 and TRBJ2-1; 10 nucleotides match TRBD2. V was clipped by 2 bases and J by 5 bases; unmatched bases: 3. The V gene's germline CDR1 is MNHNS and CDR2 SASEGT. There are 15 residues in the CDR3. The CDR3 coding sequence is TGTGCCAGCAGTGAACTAGCGGGAGAACACAATGAGCAGTTCTTC. It is translated as CASSELAGEHNEQFF.

The CDR3 DNA reads as TGTGCCAGCAGCTTAAACAGGGCTGGAAACACCATATATTTT. Translating gives CASSLNRAGNTIYF. This chain links TRBV11-3 with TRBJ1-3, with a possible D match to TRBD1 (6 bases). Trimming took 2 bases from V and 2 from J, leaving 7 bases between them. Germline CDR1 and CDR2: SGHNT and YENEEA. CDR3 length: 14 amino acids.

This sequence joins TRBV5-1 and TRBJ2-7, with 8 positions matching TRBD2. The CDR3 has 16 residues. Germline V gene data show CDR1 as SGHRS and CDR2 as YFSETQ. The junction had 10 bases not matched to a gene; V was cut back by 1 base and J by 4 bases. The CDR3, as DNA: TGCGCCAGCAGCTTGATTTGGAGCGGGAGTTTGTACGAGCAGTACTTC. This translates into CASSLIWSGSLYEQYF.

The chain links TRBV5-1 to TRBJ2-7; TRBD2 matches at 10 bases. Germline V gene lookup returns CDR1 SGHRS and CDR2 YFSETQ. Losses at the gene ends were 5 bases for V and 1 base for J; bases not matched to a gene: 3. The CDR3 totals 14 residues. The CDR3 reads CASSSTSGSYEQYF. The CDR3 DNA follows: TGCGCCAGCAGTTCGACTAGCGGGTCCTACGAGCAGTACTTC.

This clone was seen once. The chain uses TRBV6-5 and TRBJ1-2, with 9 bases matching TRBD1. The CDR3 runs to 15 residues. J gave up 2 bases and V 1 base, and 2 bases lay outside the gene matches. Germline V lookup: CDR1 MNHEY, CDR2 SVGAGI. CDR3 in amino acids: CASSYYGQGNYGYTF. The CDR3 DNA follows: TGTGCCAGCAGTTACTATGGACAGGGGAACTATGGCTACACCTTC.

This clone was counted once. The chain employs TRBV6-5 and TRBJ2-5; D possibly corresponds to TRBD1 (5 bases). Germline-derived CDR1 and CDR2 are MNHEY and SVGAGI. The V gene lost 2 bases and the J gene lost 4 bases, with 5 bases spanning the gap. CDR3 size: 12 residues. The CDR3 loop is CASSYRGETQYF. The DNA of the CDR3 is TGTGCCAGCAGTTACAGGGGAGAGACCCAGTACTTC.

The chain employs TRBV6-6 and TRBJ1-3; maybe TRBD1 (6 bases). Germline-derived CDR1 and CDR2 are MNHNY and SVGAGI (reference sequence). The CDR3 extends over 14 amino acids. The V end lost 6 bases, the J end lost 7 bases, and 16 bases lay between the germline ends. The CDR3 DNA follows: TGTGCCAGCAGCCGGCCCGGGGGGGGCAACACCATATATTTT. This gives the protein CASSRPGGGNTIYF.

The chain joins TRBV7-2 to TRBJ1-5; 9 bases are shared with TRBD1. The CDR3 sequence is 15 residues long. Germline V lookup: CDR1 SGHTA, CDR2 FQGNSA. V lost 4 bases and J lost 0; bases outside the gene matches: 1. In nucleotides, the CDR3 is TGTGCCAGCAGCTGGACAGGGGATAGCAATCAGCCCCAGCATTTT. It is translated as CASSWTGDSNQPQHF. The whole variable domain, remainder taken from reference TRBV7-2 and TRBJ1-5, is GAGVSQSPSNKVTEKGKDVELRCDPISGHTALYWYRQSLGQGLEFLIYFQGNSAPDKSGLPSDRFSAERTGGSVSTLTIQRTQQEDSAVYLCASSWTGDSNQPQHFGDGTRLSIL.

V usage is TRBV28 and J usage is TRBJ2-7, with TRBD1 matching 9 bases. This CDR3 comprises 14 residues. Losses at the gene ends were 0 bases for V and 4 bases for J; bases not matched to a gene: 1. Germline CDR1 MDHEN, CDR2 SYDVKM. In DNA form, the CDR3 reads TGTGCCAGCAGTTTATGGGACAGGGGTTACGAGCAGTACTTC. Encoded protein: CASSLWDRGYEQYF.

The chain carries TRBV6-6 and TRBJ2-6, with no clear D. The CDR3 loop spans 14 amino acids. CDR1 is MNHNY and CDR2 is SVGAGI in the germline V gene (reference sequence). With 6 bases removed from V and 4 bases from J, the gap between germline ends came to 10 bases. The DNA of the CDR3 is TGTGCCAGCAGCCCTCAAGCCGGGGCCAACGTCCTGACTTTC. This gives the protein CASSPQAGANVLTF.

The chain joins TRBV6-5 to TRBJ1-6; possibly TRBD1 for D (6 bases). There are 15 residues in the CDR3. CDR1 and CDR2 (germline): MNHEY, SVGAGI. V lost 4 bases, J lost 5 bases, and 12 bases lay in between. As DNA, the CDR3 is TGTGCCAGCAGTTTTACAGGGCGAAATAATTCACCCCTCCACTTT. This translates into CASSFTGRNNSPLHF.

V usage is TRBV6-4 and J usage is TRBJ2-3; TRBD2 might be the D (5 bases). V shed 3 bases and J shed 2 bases, with 12 bases lying between them. CDR1 MRHNA and CDR2 SNTAGT come from the germline V gene. This CDR3 has 15 amino acids. The CDR3 sequence: CASSEEAETTDTQYF. CDR3 bases: TGTGCCAGCAGTGAAGAAGCGGAGACCACAGATACGCAGTATTTT.

The J gene is TRBJ1-2, the V gene TRBV28; unclear D gene. V was clipped by 3 bases and J by 8 bases, with 13 bases between them. Germline CDR1 and CDR2: MDHEN and SYDVKM. The CDR3 is 13 amino acids. CDR3 bases: TGTGCCAGCAGTTTCGGGGAACCCGGGGGCTACACCTTC. Translating gives CASSFGEPGGYTF.

The chain recombines TRBV28 with TRBJ1-5, with D hard to call. CDR3 length: 14 residues. Germline assignment: CDR1 MDHEN and CDR2 SYDVKM. V was trimmed by 8 bases and J by 7 bases, leaving 18 bases between them. The CDR3 DNA is TGTGCCAGCCATTCGAGGAGGGCCGGGCAGCCCCAGCATTTT. It is translated as CASHSRRAGQPQHF.

This clone was seen more than once but under ten times. In the same sample, other DNA sequences code for this CDR3. The CDR3 coding sequence is TGTGCCAGCAGGACGACGGGGGGGCGCAATGAGCAGTTCTTC. It is translated as CASRTTGGRNEQFF. The rearrangement links TRBV6-5 to TRBJ2-1; the match to TRBD2 covers 8 bases. After removal of 6 bases from V and 6 bases from J, the junction contained 7 bases not matched to a gene. The CDR3 is 14 amino acids. Germline V gene lookup returns CDR1 MNHEY and CDR2 SVGAGI.

J is TRBJ2-5 and V is TRBV7-2; 10 bases are a match to TRBD2. The CDR3 loop spans 17 amino acids. Germline V lookup: CDR1 SGHTA, CDR2 FQGNSA. After removal of 5 bases from V and 5 bases from J, the junction contained 14 bases not matched to a gene. CDR3 DNA sequence: TGTGCCAGCAGCCCGAGGGGGCCTAGCGGGAGTGGGGAGACCCAGTACTTC. Translating gives CASSPRGPSGSGETQYF.

J is TRBJ1-1 and V is TRBV28, with 7 positions matching TRBD1. CDR3 size: 15 residues. CDR1 and CDR2 from the germline V gene are MDHEN and SYDVKM. The V and J ends lost 8 bases and 0 bases, in that order; junction bases with no gene match: 9. CDR3 protein: CASRIRTGLNTEAFF. For the CDR3, the DNA is TGTGCCAGCCGGATAAGGACAGGATTGAACACTGAAGCTTTCTTT.

V usage is TRBV7-9 and J usage is TRBJ2-1, with TRBD1 matching 10 bases. CDR3 length equals 16 residues. J was trimmed by 8 bases and V by 6 bases; bases with no gene match: 13. Germline values: CDR1 SEHNR, CDR2 FQNEAQ (reference sequence). The CDR3 DNA sequence: TGTGCCAGCAGTTTACCGAGGACAGGGGGGGTCCATGAGCAGTTCTTC. Amino acid sequence: CASSLPRTGGVHEQFF.

V gene TRBV29-1 combines with J gene TRBJ2-7; 8 bases are a match to TRBD2. This CDR3 has 14 residues. Germline values: CDR1 SQVTM, CDR2 ANQGSEA. V lost 8 bases and J lost 3; bases outside the gene matches: 12. CDR3 in amino acids: CSISGPGGIYEQYF. DNA for the CDR3: TGCAGCATATCTGGGCCGGGAGGGATCTACGAGCAGTACTTC.

V and J are TRBV10-2 and TRBJ1-1, with D uncertain. Per the germline V gene, CDR1 is WSHSY and CDR2 is SAAADI. This CDR3 has 13 residues. The germline V and J ends were trimmed by 5 bases and 5 bases, with 12 bases remaining between them. As DNA, the CDR3 is TGCGCCAGCAGTTGGGCTACACGAACTGAAGCTTTCTTT. Residues: CASSWATRTEAFF.